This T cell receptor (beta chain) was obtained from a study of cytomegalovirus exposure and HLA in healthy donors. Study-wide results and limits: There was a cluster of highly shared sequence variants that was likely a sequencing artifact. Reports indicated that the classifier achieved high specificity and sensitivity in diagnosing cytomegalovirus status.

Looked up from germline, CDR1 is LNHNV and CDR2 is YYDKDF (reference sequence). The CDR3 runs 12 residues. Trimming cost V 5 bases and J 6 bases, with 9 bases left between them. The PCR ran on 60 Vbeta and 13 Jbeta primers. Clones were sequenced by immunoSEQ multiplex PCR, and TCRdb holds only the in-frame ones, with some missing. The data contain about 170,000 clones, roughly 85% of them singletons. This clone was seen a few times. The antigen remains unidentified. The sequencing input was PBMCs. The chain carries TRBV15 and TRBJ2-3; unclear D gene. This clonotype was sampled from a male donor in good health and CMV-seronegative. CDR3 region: CATSLNGDTQYF. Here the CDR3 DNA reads TGTGCCACCAGCCTCAACGGTGATACGCAGTATTTT.